This TCR beta chain was obtained from a study of blood T cell repertoires in COVID-19. Turning to the study itself: Researchers got acute and convalescent COVID-19 samples from the United States, Italy and Spain. T cells, B-cell-depleted T cells, or PBMCs supplied cDNA or gDNA.

This table comes from immunoSEQ multiplex PCR, and its TCRdb copy is limited to in-frame clones, with some not included. Here the sample spans just over 300,000 clones, more than 75% being singletons. The CDR3 runs to 15 residues. CDR1 and CDR2 from the germline V gene are LGHNT and FRNRAP. The trim removed 6 bases at V and 6 bases at J, leaving 10 bases unmatched. The specimen was PBMCs or T cells enriched from blood (not recorded which). The chain couples TRBV12-5 to TRBJ2-1; 8 bases are a match to TRBD2. The TCR comes from a young man who had recovered from COVID-19. As DNA, the CDR3 is TGTGCTAGTGGGATCAGCGGGAGTGGGAGCAATGAGCAGTTCTTC. Encoded protein: CASGISGSGSNEQFF.